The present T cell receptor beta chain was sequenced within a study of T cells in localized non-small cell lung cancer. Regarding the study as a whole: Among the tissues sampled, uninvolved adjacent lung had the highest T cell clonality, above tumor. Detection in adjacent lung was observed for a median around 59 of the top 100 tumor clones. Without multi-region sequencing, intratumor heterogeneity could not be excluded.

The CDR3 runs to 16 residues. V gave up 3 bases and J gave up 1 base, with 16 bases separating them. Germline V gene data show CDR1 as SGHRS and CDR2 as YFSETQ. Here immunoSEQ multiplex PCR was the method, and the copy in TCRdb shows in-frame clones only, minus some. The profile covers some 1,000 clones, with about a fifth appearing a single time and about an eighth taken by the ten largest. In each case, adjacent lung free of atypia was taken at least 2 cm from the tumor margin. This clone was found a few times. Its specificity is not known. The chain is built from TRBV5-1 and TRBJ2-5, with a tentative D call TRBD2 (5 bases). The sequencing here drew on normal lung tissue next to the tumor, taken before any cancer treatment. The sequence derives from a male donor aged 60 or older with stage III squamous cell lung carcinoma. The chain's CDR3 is CASSSSPGRGQETQYF. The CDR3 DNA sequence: TGCGCCAGCAGCTCGAGTCCCGGACGGGGCCAAGAGACCCAGTACTTC.